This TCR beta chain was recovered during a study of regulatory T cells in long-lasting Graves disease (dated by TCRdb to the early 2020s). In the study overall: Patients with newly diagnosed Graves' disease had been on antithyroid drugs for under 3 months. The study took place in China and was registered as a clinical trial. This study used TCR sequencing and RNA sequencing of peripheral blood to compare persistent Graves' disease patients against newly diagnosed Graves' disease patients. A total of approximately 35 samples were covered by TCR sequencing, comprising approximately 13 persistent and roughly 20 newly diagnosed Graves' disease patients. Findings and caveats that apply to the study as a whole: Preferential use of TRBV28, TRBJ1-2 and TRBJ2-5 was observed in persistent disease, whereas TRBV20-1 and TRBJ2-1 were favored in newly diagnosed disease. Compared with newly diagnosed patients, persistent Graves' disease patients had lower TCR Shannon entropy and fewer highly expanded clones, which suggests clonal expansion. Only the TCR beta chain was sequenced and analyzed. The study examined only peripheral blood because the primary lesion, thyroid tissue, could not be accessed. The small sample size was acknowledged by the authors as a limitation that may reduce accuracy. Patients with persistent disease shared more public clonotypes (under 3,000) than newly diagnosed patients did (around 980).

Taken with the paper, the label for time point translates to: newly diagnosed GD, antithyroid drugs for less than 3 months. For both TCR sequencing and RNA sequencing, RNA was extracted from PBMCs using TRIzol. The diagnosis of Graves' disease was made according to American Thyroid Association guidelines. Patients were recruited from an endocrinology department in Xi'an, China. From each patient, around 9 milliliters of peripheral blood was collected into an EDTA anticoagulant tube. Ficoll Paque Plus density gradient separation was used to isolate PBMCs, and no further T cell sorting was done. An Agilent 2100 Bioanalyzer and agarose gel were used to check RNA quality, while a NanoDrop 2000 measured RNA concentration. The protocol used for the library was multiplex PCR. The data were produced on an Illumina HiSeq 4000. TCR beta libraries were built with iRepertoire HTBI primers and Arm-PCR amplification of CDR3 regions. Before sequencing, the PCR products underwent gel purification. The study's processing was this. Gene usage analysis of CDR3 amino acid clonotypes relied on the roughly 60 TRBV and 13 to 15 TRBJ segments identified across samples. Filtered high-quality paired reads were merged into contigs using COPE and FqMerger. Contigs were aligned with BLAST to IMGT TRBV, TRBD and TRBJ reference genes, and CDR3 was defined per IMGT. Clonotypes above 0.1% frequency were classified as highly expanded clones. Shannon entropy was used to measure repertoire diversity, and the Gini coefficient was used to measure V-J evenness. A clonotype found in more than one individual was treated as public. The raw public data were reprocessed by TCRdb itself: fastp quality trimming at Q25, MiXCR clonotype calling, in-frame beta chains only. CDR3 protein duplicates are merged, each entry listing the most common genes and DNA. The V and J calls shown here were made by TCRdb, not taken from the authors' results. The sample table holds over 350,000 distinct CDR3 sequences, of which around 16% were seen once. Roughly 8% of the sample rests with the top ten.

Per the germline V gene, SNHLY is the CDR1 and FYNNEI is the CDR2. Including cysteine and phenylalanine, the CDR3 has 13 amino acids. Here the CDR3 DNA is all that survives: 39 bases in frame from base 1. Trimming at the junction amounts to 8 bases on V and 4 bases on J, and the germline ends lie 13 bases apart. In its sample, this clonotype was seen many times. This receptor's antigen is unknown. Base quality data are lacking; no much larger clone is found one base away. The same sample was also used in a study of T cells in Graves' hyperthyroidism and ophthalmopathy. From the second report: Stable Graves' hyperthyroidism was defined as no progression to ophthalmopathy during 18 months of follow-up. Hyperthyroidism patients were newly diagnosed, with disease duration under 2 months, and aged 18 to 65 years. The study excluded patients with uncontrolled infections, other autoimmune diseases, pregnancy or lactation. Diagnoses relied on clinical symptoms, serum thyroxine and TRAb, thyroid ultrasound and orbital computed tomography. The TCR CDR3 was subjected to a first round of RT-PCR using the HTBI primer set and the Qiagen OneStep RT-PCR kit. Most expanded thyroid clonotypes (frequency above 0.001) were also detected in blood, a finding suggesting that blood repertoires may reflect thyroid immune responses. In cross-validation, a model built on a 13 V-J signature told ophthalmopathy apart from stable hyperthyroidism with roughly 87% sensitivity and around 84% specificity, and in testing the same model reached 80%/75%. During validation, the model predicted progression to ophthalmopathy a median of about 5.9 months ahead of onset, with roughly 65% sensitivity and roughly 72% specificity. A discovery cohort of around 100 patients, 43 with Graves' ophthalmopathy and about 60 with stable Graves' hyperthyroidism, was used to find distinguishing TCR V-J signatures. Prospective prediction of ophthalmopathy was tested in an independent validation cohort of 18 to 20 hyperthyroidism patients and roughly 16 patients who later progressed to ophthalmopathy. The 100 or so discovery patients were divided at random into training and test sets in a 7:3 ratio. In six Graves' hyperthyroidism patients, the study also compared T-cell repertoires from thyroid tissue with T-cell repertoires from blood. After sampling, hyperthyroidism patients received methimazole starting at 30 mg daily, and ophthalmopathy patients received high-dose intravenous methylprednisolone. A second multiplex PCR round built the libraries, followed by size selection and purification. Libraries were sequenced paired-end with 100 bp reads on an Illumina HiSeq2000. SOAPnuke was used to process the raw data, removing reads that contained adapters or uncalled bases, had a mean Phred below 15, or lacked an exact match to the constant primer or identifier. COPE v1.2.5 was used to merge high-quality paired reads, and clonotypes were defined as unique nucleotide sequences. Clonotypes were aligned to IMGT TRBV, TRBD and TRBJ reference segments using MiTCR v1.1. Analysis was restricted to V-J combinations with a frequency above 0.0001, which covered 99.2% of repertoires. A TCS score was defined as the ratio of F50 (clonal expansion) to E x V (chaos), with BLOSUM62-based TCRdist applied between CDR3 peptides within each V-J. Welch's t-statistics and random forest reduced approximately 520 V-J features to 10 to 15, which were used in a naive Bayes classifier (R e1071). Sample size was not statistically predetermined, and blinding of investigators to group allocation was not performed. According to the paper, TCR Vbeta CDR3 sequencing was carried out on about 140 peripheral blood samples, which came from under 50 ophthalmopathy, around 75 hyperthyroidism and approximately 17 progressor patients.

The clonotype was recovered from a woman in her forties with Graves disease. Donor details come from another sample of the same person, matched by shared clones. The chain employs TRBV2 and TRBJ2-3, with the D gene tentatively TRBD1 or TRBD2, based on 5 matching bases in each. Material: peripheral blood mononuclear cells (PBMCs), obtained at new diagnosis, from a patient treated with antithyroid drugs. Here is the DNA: TGTGCCAGCGGGGGTAGCGTAGCAGATACGCAGTATTTT. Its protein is CASGGSVADTQYF.